Sequencing of this TCR beta chain was carried out in a study of cytomegalovirus exposure and HLA in healthy donors. Study context: An early release of data contained about 85 million unique TCRs, which came from HLA-typed donors.

For this clone: Its antigen is unknown.

Both 60 Vbeta primers and 13 Jbeta primers went into the PCR. TCRdb's table, derived via immunoSEQ multiplex PCR, lists solely in-frame clones and lacks some. This table holds around 84,000 clones, around 85% found once. General observations from the study: Later on, an analysis found that several of the most significant clusters appeared to be linked to common viral pathogens, which included parvovirus B19. There were under 200 TCR beta chains listed as cytomegalovirus-associated.

Each donor's status was that of a healthy bone marrow donor. The CDR3 totals 14 residues. Germline CDR1 KGHSH, CDR2 LQKENI. V shed 3 bases and J shed 2 bases, with 10 bases lying between them. The chain carries TRBV18 and TRBJ2-5; D is perhaps TRBD2 (6 bases). The sample consisted of PBMCs. This receptor was identified in a human donor in good health. The CDR3 DNA reads TGTGCCAGCTCACCTCCGGGGGATCAAGAGACCCAGTACTTC. Amino acid sequence: CASSPPGDQETQYF.